The entry that follows covers one TCR beta chain sequence. The CDR3 loop spans 16 amino acids. Germline V CDR1 and CDR2: MDHEN, SYDVKM. The V and J ends lost 5 bases and 4 bases, in that order; junction bases with no gene match: 12. Authors' processing steps: Reference gene primers were amplified, and this amplification served to estimate nucleated cell counts. Generated by immunoSEQ multiplex PCR, the TCRdb table keeps only in-frame clones and is missing some. D and trimming were read from the DNA, whereas the V and J calls and clone size are those reported in that table. The table lists about 190,000 clones, approximately 90% of them singletons. The sample is drawn from a study of blood T cell repertoires in COVID-19. Turning to the study itself: COVID-19 samples collected from the United States, Italy and Spain covered acute and convalescent phases. Sample material is recorded as cDNA or gDNA derived from T cells, B-cell-depleted T cells, or PBMCs.

The receptor was isolated from a woman aged 25 to 39 with acute or convalescent COVID-19. Material for sequencing was peripheral blood. The V gene is TRBV28, the J gene TRBJ2-7, with TRBD2 matching over 9 bases. The CDR3 sequence: CASSPSVLAGSYEQYF. DNA of the CDR3: TGTGCCAGCAGTCCGTCGGTCCTAGCGGGGTCTTACGAGCAGTACTTC.